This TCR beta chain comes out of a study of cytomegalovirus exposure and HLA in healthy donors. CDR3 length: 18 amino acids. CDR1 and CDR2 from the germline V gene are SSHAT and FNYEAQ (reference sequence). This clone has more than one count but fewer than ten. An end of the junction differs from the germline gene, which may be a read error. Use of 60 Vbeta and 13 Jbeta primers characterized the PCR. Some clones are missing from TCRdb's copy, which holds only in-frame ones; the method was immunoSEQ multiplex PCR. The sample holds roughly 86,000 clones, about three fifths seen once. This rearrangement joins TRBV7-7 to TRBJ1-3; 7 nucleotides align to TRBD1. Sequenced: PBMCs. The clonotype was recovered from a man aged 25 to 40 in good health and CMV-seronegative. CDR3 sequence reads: CASRPYTAQGMTGNTIYF. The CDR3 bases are TGTGCTAGCAGGCCATATACTGCACAGGGGATGACTGGAAACACCATATATTTT. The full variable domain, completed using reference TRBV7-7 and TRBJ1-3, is GAGVSQSPRYKVTKRGQDVTLRCDPISSHATLYWYQQALGQGPEFLTYFNYEAQPDKSGLPSDRFSAERPEGSISTLTIQRTEQRDSAMYRCASRPYTAQGMTGNTIYFGEGSWLTVV.